Sequencing of this T cell receptor beta chain was carried out in a study of T-cell reconstitution after alpha-beta-depleted transplantation in children. The CDR3 contains 17 residues. The V gene's germline CDR1 is DFQATT and CDR2 SNEGSKA (reference sequence). This sample's TCRbeta library carried unique molecular identifier barcodes. TCRdb itself ran the PCR reads through MiXCR, one entry per CDR3 protein. The sample contains some 240,000 distinct CDR3 sequences, about 9.6% of which appear only once. Comments on this clonotype: With a much larger clone just one base away, this may be a read error.

The sequencing used PBMCs from the stem cell graft donor, collected from the stem cell graft. The receptor comes from a human donor who donated a stem cell graft to a child with SCID. The chain couples TRBV20-1 to TRBJ1-6, with a possible D match to TRBD1 (6 bases). This chain's CDR3 is CCARAQGLDSYNSPLHF. The CDR3 DNA is TGCTGTGCTAGAGCCCAGGGGCTGGACTCCTATAATTCACCCCTCCACTTT.